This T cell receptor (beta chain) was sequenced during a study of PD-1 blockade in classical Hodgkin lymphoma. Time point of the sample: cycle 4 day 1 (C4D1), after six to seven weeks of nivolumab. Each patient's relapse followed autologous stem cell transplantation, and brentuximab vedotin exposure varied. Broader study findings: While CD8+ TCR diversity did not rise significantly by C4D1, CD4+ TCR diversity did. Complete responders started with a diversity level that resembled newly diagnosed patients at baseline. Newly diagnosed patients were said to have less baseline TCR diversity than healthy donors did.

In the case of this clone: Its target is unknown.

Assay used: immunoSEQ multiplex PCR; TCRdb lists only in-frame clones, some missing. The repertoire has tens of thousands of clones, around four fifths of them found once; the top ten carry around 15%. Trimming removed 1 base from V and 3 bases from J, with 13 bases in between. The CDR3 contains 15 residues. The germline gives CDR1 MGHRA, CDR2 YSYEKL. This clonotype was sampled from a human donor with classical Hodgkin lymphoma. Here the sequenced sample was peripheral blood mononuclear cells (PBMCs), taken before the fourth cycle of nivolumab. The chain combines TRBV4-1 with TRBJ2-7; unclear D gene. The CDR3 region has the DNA TGCGCCAGCAGCCAAGGGGTAGCTGAAATCTACGAGCAGTACTTC. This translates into CASSQGVAEIYEQYF.